The clone carrying this TCR beta chain was counted only a few times. Its antigen remains unidentified. This entry belongs to a study of T cell repertoires in cytomegalovirus infection. Study outcomes and limitations: HLA-C-restricted CMV-specific TCR beta clonotypes were dominant in the ex vivo response.

From the reads, TCRdb called clonotypes with MiXCR, one entry per CDR3 protein. Of around 330,000 distinct CDR3 sequences listed, 15% to 20% are singletons. The CDR3 length is 17 residues. Germline trimming cut 6 bases from V and 0 bases from J; bases unmatched to any gene: 10. The germline V gene has CDR1 SQVTM and CDR2 ANQGSEA. V is TRBV29-1 and J is TRBJ2-6, with 8 bases fitting TRBD1. This receptor was obtained from a human donor in good health (CMV status not recorded). Some clones in this sample may be carry-over from other donors' samples. The sequenced sample consisted of PBMCs. The CDR3, as DNA: TGCAGCGTAGTGACAGGGGCCGCCCACTCTGGGGCCAACGTCCTGACTTTC. Amino acids: CSVVTGAAHSGANVLTF.